A selection of T cell receptor beta chains follows, all from one sample in a study of T-cell reconstitution after alpha-beta-depleted transplantation in children. TCRdb reprocessed the PCR reads with MiXCR, giving one entry per CDR3 protein. The repertoire consists of hundreds of thousands of distinct CDR3 sequences, with about a tenth occurring once and the leading ten covering roughly a tenth. Sequenced material: PBMCs from the stem cell graft donor, taken from the stem cell graft. The receptors were gathered from a human donor who donated a stem cell graft to a child with SCID. Both conserved end residues are part of each CDR3. A D gene is named only where the DNA matches it firmly. A clone size is listed for some rows: how often the clone was seen (once, few, many), or a class if it is expanded.

TRBV20-1	TRBD1	few	TRBJ2-5	CSARDAGGETQYF	TGCAGTGCTAGAGATGCAGGGGGAGAGACCCAGTACTTC
TRBV20-1	-	-	TRBJ1-6	CSARHYRGRDSPLHF	TGCAGTGCTAGACACTATCGGGGACGAGATTCACCCCTCCACTTT
TRBV27	TRBD1	many	TRBJ2-7	CASSASGTGEYEQYF	TGTGCCAGCAGTGCCTCCGGGACAGGGGAGTACGAGCAGTACTTC
TRBV12-3/TRBV12-4	-	-	TRBJ1-1	CASSPPRGRNTEAFF	TGTGCCAGCAGTCCACCCCGAGGGAGGAACACTGAAGCTTTCTTT
TRBV27	TRBD1	few	TRBJ1-6	CASSADRGRNGSPLHF	TGTGCCAGCAGTGCAGACAGGGGGCGAAATGGATCACCCCTCCACTTT
TRBV3-1	-	few	TRBJ2-7	CASSQGRQALYEQYF	TGTGCCAGCAGCCAAGGTCGACAGGCCCTCTACGAGCAGTACTTC
TRBV7-9	TRBD1	-	TRBJ2-3	CASSPRDRGVGDTQYF	TGTGCCAGCAGCCCCCGGGACAGGGGTGTGGGTGATACGCAGTATTTT
TRBV27	-	few	TRBJ1-1	CASSLGGGFSGITEAFF	TGTGCCAGCTCATTAGGGGGGGGTTTTTCGGGTATAACTGAAGCTTTCTTT
TRBV6-5	-	few	TRBJ2-3	CASSYSSFGAYTDTQYF	TGTGCCAGCAGTTACTCCTCATTCGGGGCCTACACAGATACGCAGTATTTT
TRBV12-3/TRBV12-4	-	few	TRBJ1-1	CASSSTVGGEAFF	TGTGCCAGCAGTTCGACAGTGGGCGGTGAAGCTTTCTTT
TRBV11-1	TRBD2	few	TRBJ2-3	CASSRMGLAGGWVTDTQYF	TGTGCCAGCAGCCGAATGGGACTAGCGGGGGGCTGGGTCACAGATACGCAGTATTTT
TRBV27	-	-	TRBJ2-1	CASKTIREQFF	TGTGCCAGCAAGACGATCCGTGAGCAGTTCTTC
TRBV5-1	-	few	TRBJ1-2	CASSLTEYGYTF	TGCGCCAGCAGCTTGACAGAGTATGGCTACACCTTC
TRBV4-1	-	-	TRBJ2-1	CASSQDGGADEQFF	TGCGCCAGCAGCCAAGATGGGGGCGCGGATGAGCAGTTCTTC
TRBV7-3	-	-	TRBJ2-1	CASSLIGGESSYNEQFF	TGTGCCAGCAGCTTAATAGGCGGGGAGAGCTCCTACAATGAGCAGTTCTTC
TRBV20-1	-	many	TRBJ2-1	CSATGTYNEQFF	TGCAGTGCTACCGGGACCTACAATGAGCAGTTCTTC
TRBV5-1	TRBD1	few	TRBJ2-1	CASGTGVVFEQFF	TGCGCCAGCGGGACAGGGGTGGTTTTTGAGCAGTTCTTC
TRBV14	-	many	TRBJ1-2	CASSPQTGFYGYTF	TGTGCCAGCAGCCCCCAGACGGGATTTTATGGCTACACCTTC
TRBV11-3	-	few	TRBJ2-5	CASSLLPQETQYF	TGTGCCAGCAGCTTATTGCCCCAAGAGACCCAGTACTTC
TRBV6-5	-	many	TRBJ1-3	CASTKSPAGNTIYF	TGTGCCAGCACGAAGTCCCCCGCTGGAAACACCATATATTTT
TRBV7-3	-	few	TRBJ1-2	CASSLKSGVWVCANYGYTF	TGTGCCAGCAGCTTAAAGTCAGGGGTTTGGGTTTGCGCTAACTATGGCTACACCTTC
TRBV6-5	-	-	TRBJ2-7	CASSYSPSGSSYEQYF	TGTGCCAGCAGTTACTCGCCCTCAGGGAGCTCCTACGAGCAGTACTTC
TRBV6-2/TRBV6-3	TRBD1	many	TRBJ2-7	CASRRQGDEQYF	TGTGCCAGCAGGAGACAGGGAGACGAGCAGTACTTC
TRBV27	TRBD1	few	TRBJ1-1	CASGLTGLDTEAFF	TGTGCCAGCGGACTGACAGGGTTGGACACTGAAGCTTTCTTT
TRBV6-5	-	-	TRBJ2-5	CASSYNRGGTQYF	TGTGCCAGCAGTTACAACAGGGGAGGGACCCAGTACTTC
TRBV6-5	-	-	TRBJ1-1	CASSTVPGMGTEAFF	TGTGCCAGCAGCACGGTACCCGGAATGGGCACTGAAGCTTTCTTT
TRBV20-1	-	-	TRBJ2-2	CSARDRVGTGELFF	TGCAGTGCTAGAGATCGGGTTGGAACCGGGGAGCTGTTTTTT
TRBV12-3/TRBV12-4	-	many	TRBJ1-1	CASSSSVNTEAFF	TGTGCCAGCAGTAGCTCAGTGAACACTGAAGCTTTCTTT
TRBV5-1	-	few	TRBJ2-3	CASRDGGGTDTQYF	TGCGCCAGCAGGGATGGAGGGGGTACAGATACGCAGTATTTT
TRBV6-5	TRBD2	few	TRBJ2-2	CASSSIWTSGGANTGELFF	TGTGCCAGCAGTTCCATTTGGACTAGCGGGGGAGCGAACACCGGGGAGCTGTTTTTT
TRBV5-1	-	few	TRBJ1-5	CASSLNGGSNQPQHF	TGCGCCAGCAGCTTGAACGGGGGAAGCAATCAGCCCCAGCATTTT
TRBV5-1	-	few	TRBJ2-2	CASTKGVGSNTGELFF	TGCGCCAGCACTAAAGGCGTAGGATCCAACACCGGGGAGCTGTTTTTT
TRBV29-1	-	-	TRBJ1-5	CSVEEVEGQPQHF	TGCAGCGTTGAAGAAGTGGAGGGTCAGCCCCAGCATTTT
TRBV20-1	-	-	TRBJ1-1	CSARFGLNTEAFF	TGCAGTGCTAGATTCGGGCTTAACACTGAAGCTTTCTTT
TRBV3-1	-	-	TRBJ2-5	CASSQASEQETQYF	TGTGCCAGCAGCCAAGCGTCAGAGCAAGAGACCCAGTACTTC
TRBV5-6	-	many	TRBJ2-1	CASRMTGYNEQFF	TGTGCCAGCAGGATGACTGGATACAATGAGCAGTTCTTC
TRBV7-3	TRBD2	-	TRBJ2-3	CASSFRSGGVTDTQYF	TGTGCCAGCAGTTTTCGAAGCGGGGGGGTCACAGATACGCAGTATTTT
TRBV7-3	-	few	TRBJ2-2	CASSDQGPEELFF	TGTGCCAGCAGCGATCAAGGGCCCGAGGAGCTGTTTTTT
TRBV10-3	-	-	TRBJ1-1	CAISESGEIYTEAFF	TGTGCCATCAGTGAGTCGGGGGAAATTTACACTGAAGCTTTCTTT
TRBV12-3/TRBV12-4	-	many	TRBJ1-1	CASSSWWTEAFF	TGTGCCAGCAGTTCCTGGTGGACTGAAGCTTTCTTT
TRBV24-1	-	-	TRBJ1-1	CATHPWATEAFF	TGTGCCACCCACCCTTGGGCCACTGAAGCTTTCTTT
TRBV5-6	-	few	TRBJ1-5	CASSLGSNEPQHF	TGTGCCAGCAGCCTGGGCTCCAACGAGCCCCAGCATTTT
TRBV6-2/TRBV6-3	-	few	TRBJ1-1	CASTWSGGTEAFF	TGTGCCAGCACTTGGAGTGGGGGGACTGAAGCTTTCTTT
TRBV11-3	TRBD1	-	TRBJ2-2	CASSGTGAGELFF	TGTGCCAGCAGCGGGACAGGGGCCGGGGAGCTGTTTTTT
TRBV12-3/TRBV12-4	-	few	TRBJ1-2	CASSFEPAINYGYTF	TGTGCCAGCAGTTTTGAGCCAGCTATAAACTATGGCTACACCTTC
TRBV5-1	-	many	TRBJ1-1	CASRMAGNENTEAFF	TGCGCCAGCAGGATGGCAGGGAATGAGAACACTGAAGCTTTCTTT
TRBV12-3/TRBV12-4	-	-	TRBJ2-1	CASRAPGGRAYNEQFF	TGTGCCAGCAGGGCCCCTGGGGGCCGAGCCTACAATGAGCAGTTCTTC
TRBV3-1	-	-	TRBJ2-5	CASSQDRRGGETQYF	TGTGCCAGCAGCCAAGATAGAAGGGGCGGGGAGACCCAGTACTTC
TRBV12-3/TRBV12-4	-	few	TRBJ2-1	CASGRDVSYNEQFF	TGTGCCAGCGGCCGGGACGTCTCCTACAATGAGCAGTTCTTC
TRBV12-3/TRBV12-4	-	many	TRBJ1-1	CASSFDRRTEAFF	TGTGCCAGCAGTTTCGACAGAAGGACTGAAGCTTTCTTT
TRBV15	-	few	TRBJ2-3	CATSRDNSGPSTDTQYF	TGTGCCACCAGCAGAGATAATAGCGGACCCAGCACAGATACGCAGTATTTT
TRBV9	-	many	TRBJ1-3	CASSVVTGNTIYF	TGTGCCAGCAGCGTAGTCACTGGAAACACCATATATTTT
TRBV25-1	-	-	TRBJ2-2	CASSGAIKGTGELFF	TGTGCCAGCAGTGGGGCCATTAAGGGCACCGGGGAGCTGTTTTTT
TRBV5-1	-	-	TRBJ2-1	CASSLEGYDEQFF	TGCGCCAGCAGCTTAGAGGGTTACGATGAGCAGTTCTTC
TRBV5-1	-	few	TRBJ2-2	CASSLPGNGELFF	TGCGCCAGCAGCTTGCCGGGGAACGGGGAGCTGTTTTTT
TRBV3-1	TRBD1	-	TRBJ1-1	CASSQDPGTEKAFF	TGTGCCAGCAGCCAAGATCCCGGGACAGAGAAAGCTTTCTTT
TRBV7-6	TRBD2	few	TRBJ2-3	CASSLKASGGTDTQYF	TGTGCCAGCAGCTTAAAAGCTAGCGGGGGAACAGATACGCAGTATTTT
TRBV12-3/TRBV12-4	-	many	TRBJ2-5	CASSLDHKQYF	TGTGCCAGCAGTTTAGACCATAAACAGTACTTC
TRBV7-9	TRBD2	few	TRBJ2-7	CASSGSGGASYEQYF	TGTGCCAGCAGCGGTAGCGGGGGGGCGTCCTACGAGCAGTACTTC